The clone carrying this T cell receptor beta chain was found a few times. No antigen is known for it. Clones were sequenced by immunoSEQ multiplex PCR, and TCRdb holds only the in-frame ones, with some missing. The profile covers about 5,700 clones, with 70% to 80% appearing a single time and over 5% taken by the ten largest. CDR1 SNHLY and CDR2 FYNNEI come from the germline V gene. The V end lost 5 bases, the J end lost 0 bases, and 11 bases lay between the germline ends. The CDR3 has 16 amino acids. The source of the sample is a study of tissue T cells after allogeneic stem cell transplantation. Study summary: CD3+ T cells were flow-sorted when enough cells; otherwise DNA extracted directly. Whole-study findings and limits: Only a limited share of tissue TCRs appeared in blood or spleen. Limitations included a small, clinically heterogeneous cohort and limited sampling depth. Across patients, clones rarely overlapped, yet motif clusters were shared tissue-specifically.

The J gene is TRBJ1-6, the V gene TRBV2, with unresolved D. The clonotype was recovered from a man between 40 and 70 years old who later had graft-versus-host disease after an allogeneic stem cell transplant. The sample was blood, taken before transplantation. CDR3 region: CASSLQKPSYNSPLHF. The CDR3 DNA follows: TGTGCCAGCAGTTTACAGAAGCCCTCCTATAATTCACCCCTCCACTTT. The full variable domain, with the rest looked up from reference TRBV2 and TRBJ1-6, is EPEVTQTPSHQVTQMGQEVILRCVPISNHLYFYWYRQILGQKVEFLVSFYNNEISEKSEIFDDQFSVERPDGSNFTLKIRSTKLEDSAMYFCASSLQKPSYNSPLHFGNGTRLTVT.